The next 18 T cell receptor beta chains were all read from a single sample in a study of cytomegalovirus exposure and HLA in healthy donors. 60 Vbeta and 13 Jbeta primers were used in PCR. The protocol was immunoSEQ multiplex PCR, while the TCRdb copy is restricted to in-frame clones and leaves out a portion. The data show over 130,000 clones, approximately 85% seen once. The sample consisted of PBMCs. The receptors stem from a man aged 50-60 years in good health and CMV-seropositive.

The J gene is TRBJ2-7, the V gene TRBV6-7; 7 bases are shared with TRBD2. TRBV6-7 is reported as an ORF; its role is uncertain. The CDR3 runs to 16 residues. V lost 1 base to trimming and J lost 5 bases; unmatched junction nucleotides: 11. CDR3 nucleotide sequence: TGTGCCAGCAGTTACTGCGGGAGAAATCGGGGAGACGAGCAGTACTTC. This codes for CASSYCGRNRGDEQYF.

The CDR3: CASSGTGTRDNEQFF. CDR3 DNA: TGTGCCAGCAGTGGGACCGGGACTAGGGACAATGAGCAGTTCTTC. The chain couples TRBV28 to TRBJ2-1, with 8 bases fitting TRBD2. The ends lost 5 bases at V and 5 bases at J; junction bases unmatched: 8. The CDR3 spans 15 residues. The germline CDR1 and CDR2 sequences are MDHEN and SYDVKM. The full variable domain, its missing parts supplied by reference TRBV28 and TRBJ2-1, is DVKVTQSSRYLVKRTGEKVFLECVQDMDHENMFWYRQDPGLGLRLIYFSYDVKMKEKGDIPEGYSVSREKKERFSLILESASTNQTSMYLCASSGTGTRDNEQFFGPGTRLTVL.

V gene TRBV18 combines with J gene TRBJ2-7; 15 bases align to TRBD2. The CDR3 consists of 18 residues. Unmatched junction bases numbered 6, after V lost 3 bases and J lost 0 bases. Germline loops: CDR1 KGHSH, CDR2 LQKENI. CDR3 in amino acids: CASSPGTSGRIFSYEQYF. As DNA, the CDR3 is TGTGCCAGCTCACCTGGGACTAGCGGGAGGATCTTCTCCTACGAGCAGTACTTC.

This rearrangement joins TRBV5-1 to TRBJ1-2; the D gene is possibly TRBD1 (6 bases). Germline V lookup: CDR1 SGHRS, CDR2 YFSETQ. V gave up 4 bases and J gave up 4 bases, with 14 bases separating them. The CDR3 extends over 14 amino acids. CDR3 in amino acids: CASSAVGGAYGYTF. CDR3 DNA sequence: TGCGCCAGCAGCGCAGTGGGGGGGGCCTATGGCTACACCTTC.

The gene calls are TRBV6-1 and TRBJ2-2; D possibly corresponds to TRBD1 (5 bases). V was clipped by 11 bases and J by 7 bases, with 20 bases between them. Germline loops: CDR1 MNHNS, CDR2 SASEGT. The CDR3 is made up of 14 amino acids. The CDR3 nucleotides read TGTGCCTCCCACCGGCTCAGGGCGATCGGGGAGCTGTTTTTT. It codes for CASHRLRAIGELFF.

The chain has TRBV5-1 and TRBJ2-2; 13 bases map to TRBD2. This CDR3 has 17 amino acids. Unmatched junction bases numbered 6, after V lost 4 bases and J lost 3 bases. Germline assignment: CDR1 SGHRS and CDR2 YFSETQ. In nucleotides, the CDR3 is TGCGCCAGCAGCCGGACTAGCGGGAGTGGGGACACCGGGGAGCTGTTTTTT. Protein product: CASSRTSGSGDTGELFF.

This clone was picked up a small number of times. The chain combines TRBV5-1 with TRBJ2-2, with 8 bases matching TRBD1. After removal of 0 bases from V and 7 bases from J, the junction contained 5 bases not matched to a gene. CDR1 is SGHRS, CDR2 YFSETQ, per germline. This CDR3 is built from 15 residues. Written as DNA, the CDR3 is TGCGCCAGCAGCTTGGGACAGGGGATAGGCGGGGAGCTGTTTTTT. It is translated as CASSLGQGIGGELFF.

This sequence joins TRBV18 and TRBJ1-5; 7 bases fit TRBD1. Germline V gene data show CDR1 as KGHSH and CDR2 as LQKENI. The CDR3 totals 14 residues. The ends lost 5 bases at V and 7 bases at J; junction bases unmatched: 8. The CDR3 loop is CASSYTGAGQPQHF. The CDR3 bases are TGTGCCAGCTCATACACAGGGGCAGGACAGCCCCAGCATTTT.

J is TRBJ1-1 and V is TRBV18, with 10 bases aligning to TRBD1. The germline V gene has CDR1 KGHSH and CDR2 LQKENI. This CDR3 contains 14 residues. Trimming cost V 6 bases and J 5 bases; bases outside gene matches: 6. The DNA for the CDR3 is TGTGCCAGCTCGTCGACAGGGGGCGGAACTGAAGCTTTCTTT. Encoded protein: CASSSTGGGTEAFF.

The sample holds one count of this clone. In DNA, the CDR3 is TGTGCCTCTAGCGAAGGCGGGAGTTCCTACGAGCAGTACTTC. As protein: CASSEGGSSYEQYF. This chain links TRBV27 with TRBJ2-7; 7 nucleotides align to TRBD2. CDR1 is MNHEY and CDR2 is SMNVEV in the germline V gene (reference sequence). V gave up 11 bases and J gave up 1 base; unmatched junction bases: 11. This CDR3 region has 14 residues.

The sample holds a few counts of this clone. J is TRBJ1-1 and V is TRBV10-3, with D possibly being TRBD1 (5 bases). Between the trimmed V and J ends, which lost 2 bases and 3 bases, there was a span of 10 bases. The CDR3 sequence is 14 residues long. Per the germline V gene, CDR1 is ENHRY and CDR2 is SYGVKD. The CDR3: CAISEDRSYTEAFF. For the CDR3, the DNA is TGTGCCATCAGTGAGGACAGATCCTACACTGAAGCTTTCTTT.

This chain uses TRBV11-2 with TRBJ2-7; 7 positions match TRBD1. Trimming at V came to 5 bases and at J to 6 bases, leaving 10 bases not matched to a gene. This CDR3 has 14 amino acids. In germline, CDR1 is SGHAT, CDR2 FQNNGV. The CDR3 is CASSPRQGRREQYF. Here the CDR3 DNA reads TGTGCCAGCAGCCCCAGACAGGGTCGGCGCGAGCAGTACTTC.

J is TRBJ1-6 and V is TRBV15; D is unresolved. Looked up from germline, CDR1 is LNHNV and CDR2 is YYDKDF (reference sequence). This CDR3 is built from 15 residues. V lost 0 bases to trimming and J lost 9 bases, with 12 bases between them. CDR3 sequence (DNA): TGTGCCACCAGCAGAGAAAGCATGGAGAGTTCACCCCTCCACTTT. It encodes CATSRESMESSPLHF.

The sample holds one count of this clone. The CDR3 coding sequence is TGTGCCAGTAGTCCCTTCGACAGGGCCCACGAGCAGTACTTC. It yields the protein CASSPFDRAHEQYF. The chain employs TRBV19 and TRBJ2-7; TRBD1 matches at 7 bases. The CDR3 consists of 14 residues. After removal of 5 bases from V and 5 bases from J, the junction contained 9 bases not matched to a gene. Germline CDR1 LNHDA, CDR2 SQIVND (reference sequence). The variable domain in full, with the rest retrieved from reference TRBV19 and TRBJ2-7, is DGGITQSPKYLFRKEGQNVTLSCEQNLNHDAMYWYRQDPGQGLRLIYYSQIVNDFQKGDIAEGYSVSREKKESFPLTVTSAQKNPTAFYLCASSPFDRAHEQYFGPGTRLTVT.

The chain joins TRBV9 to TRBJ2-1, with 10 bases aligning to TRBD1. CDR3 length: 17 residues. Losses at the gene ends were 4 bases for V and 0 bases for J; bases not matched to a gene: 7. From germline, CDR1 is SGDLS and CDR2 YYNGEE. CDR3 sequence: CASSLRTGGSSYNEQFF. Written as DNA, the CDR3 is TGTGCCAGCAGCCTGCGGACAGGGGGAAGCTCCTACAATGAGCAGTTCTTC.

This chain uses TRBV10-2 with TRBJ2-1; 10 positions match TRBD2. CDR1 WSHSY and CDR2 SAAADI come from the germline V gene. The junction had 3 bases not matched to a gene; V was cut back by 5 bases and J by 5 bases. CDR3 length: 14 residues. CDR3 residues: CASSPSGSNNEQFF. DNA for the CDR3: TGCGCCAGCAGTCCTAGCGGGAGTAACAATGAGCAGTTCTTC.

The V call is TRBV7-8, the J call TRBJ1-2; 8 nucleotides line up with TRBD1. The CDR3 is made up of 15 amino acids. Trimming cost V 4 bases and J 2 bases; bases outside gene matches: 6. Germline CDR1 SGHVS, CDR2 FQNEAQ. For the CDR3, the DNA is TGTGCCAGCAGCTCCCACGGACAGGGCAACTATGGCTACACCTTC. It yields the protein CASSSHGQGNYGYTF.

The chain couples TRBV28 to TRBJ1-5; D is unclear. The CDR3 spans 14 residues. CDR1 and CDR2 (germline): MDHEN, SYDVKM. With 2 bases removed from V and 3 bases from J, the gap between germline ends came to 8 bases. CDR3 in amino acids: CASSLGAYNQPQHF. DNA for the CDR3: TGTGCCAGCAGTTTAGGAGCGTACAATCAGCCCCAGCATTTT.